These T cell receptor beta chains were read from a single sample in a study of response to subunit inactivated influenza vaccine. One entry per CDR3 protein results from TCRdb running MiXCR on the RT-PCR reads. This table has about 310,000 distinct CDR3 sequences, 20% to 25% appearing once. This specimen was PBMCs from blood, taken about 20 months after vaccination. These receptors all stem from a man aged 50 to 69 who received an inactivated influenza vaccine. CDR3s include the opening cysteine and the closing phenylalanine or tryptophan. A D gene is named only where the DNA matches it firmly. Rows give clone size only sometimes, using once, few, many, or a class for an expanded clone.

clone_size: many; d_call: TRBD1; v_call: TRBV20-1; j_call: TRBJ1-6; cdr3_nt: TGCAGTGCTAGAGATCACAGGGGACTCGTGTATAATTCACCCCTCCACTTT; cdr3_aa: CSARDHRGLVYNSPLHF
clone_size: few; d_call: TRBD1; v_call: TRBV20-1; j_call: TRBJ1-5; cdr3_nt: TGCAGTGCTATCCCGGACAGGGGGCGTTACAGCAATCAGCCCCAGCATTTT; cdr3_aa: CSAIPDRGRYSNQPQHF
clone_size: few; d_call: .; v_call: TRBV6-2/TRBV6-3; j_call: TRBJ1-5; cdr3_nt: TGTGCCAGCACCGGTTTTAATCAGCCCCAGCATTTT; cdr3_aa: CASTGFNQPQHF
clone_size: few; d_call: TRBD1; v_call: TRBV7-2; j_call: TRBJ1-4; cdr3_nt: TGTGCCAGCACCCCCACCGGGACAGGGGATGAAAAACTGTTTTTT; cdr3_aa: CASTPTGTGDEKLFF
clone_size: .; d_call: TRBD2; v_call: TRBV10-3; j_call: TRBJ2-1; cdr3_nt: TGTGCCATCAGGGGGACTAGCGGAAACTCCTACAATGAGCAGTTCTTC; cdr3_aa: CAIRGTSGNSYNEQFF
clone_size: .; d_call: TRBD1; v_call: TRBV7-9; j_call: TRBJ1-6; cdr3_nt: TGTGCCAGCAGCTTAGATCCGGGACAGGGTAATTCACCCCTCCACTTT; cdr3_aa: CASSLDPGQGNSPLHF
clone_size: .; d_call: TRBD1; v_call: TRBV9; j_call: TRBJ1-1; cdr3_nt: TGTGCCAGCGGCAGGGACAGGGGGCGAGCACTTAACACTGAAGCTTTCTTT; cdr3_aa: CASGRDRGRALNTEAFF
clone_size: many; d_call: .; v_call: TRBV7-2; j_call: TRBJ1-5; cdr3_nt: TGTGCCAGCAGCTTAGTAGATTGGGGTCAATCAGCCCAGCATTTT; cdr3_aa: CASSLVDWGQSAQHF
clone_size: .; d_call: TRBD1; v_call: TRBV4-3; j_call: TRBJ2-3; cdr3_nt: TGCGCCAGCAGCCAAGGGGTTTTAGGGACAGGGGGTTTGACGCAGTATTTT; cdr3_aa: CASSQGVLGTGGLTQYF
clone_size: few; d_call: TRBD1; v_call: TRBV12-3/TRBV12-4; j_call: TRBJ1-5; cdr3_nt: TGTGCCAGCAGACTAACAGGGGGCGCGGAGCCCCAGCATTTT; cdr3_aa: CASRLTGGAEPQHF
clone_size: few; d_call: .; v_call: TRBV6-5; j_call: TRBJ1-4; cdr3_nt: TGTGCCAGCAGTTACGGTCCTGCAACTAATGAAAAACTGTTTTTT; cdr3_aa: CASSYGPATNEKLFF
clone_size: .; d_call: TRBD2; v_call: TRBV7-2; j_call: TRBJ2-7; cdr3_nt: TGTGCCAGCAGCTCTCAGCGGGGTTCGAGGAGGGAGCAGTACTTC; cdr3_aa: CASSSQRGSRREQYF
clone_size: .; d_call: .; v_call: TRBV7-9; j_call: TRBJ1-2; cdr3_nt: TGTGCCAGCAGCTTAGCGAGCAGGCTAGTAGATGGCTACACCTTC; cdr3_aa: CASSLASRLVDGYTF
clone_size: few; d_call: TRBD2; v_call: TRBV11-2; j_call: TRBJ2-7; cdr3_nt: TGTGCCAGCAGCCCGGGACTAGCGGCCTACGAGCAGTACTTC; cdr3_aa: CASSPGLAAYEQYF
clone_size: .; d_call: TRBD1; v_call: TRBV29-1; j_call: TRBJ2-5; cdr3_nt: TGCAGCGTTGATCGGCAGGGGGCGACCCAGTACTTC; cdr3_aa: CSVDRQGATQYF
clone_size: .; d_call: .; v_call: TRBV3-1; j_call: TRBJ2-6; cdr3_nt: TGTGCCAGCAGCCAAGATATTGGGGCCAACGTCCTGACTTTC; cdr3_aa: CASSQDIGANVLTF
clone_size: .; d_call: TRBD1; v_call: TRBV10-2; j_call: TRBJ1-6; cdr3_nt: TGCGCCAGCAGTGAGTCCGGGACAGGGATATCACCCCTCCACTTT; cdr3_aa: CASSESGTGISPLHF
clone_size: .; d_call: TRBD2; v_call: TRBV11-3; j_call: TRBJ2-1; cdr3_nt: TGTGCCAGCAGCTTCGGTCTAGCGGCTGACTACAATGAGCAGTTCTTC; cdr3_aa: CASSFGLAADYNEQFF
clone_size: many; d_call: .; v_call: TRBV12-3/TRBV12-4; j_call: TRBJ1-1; cdr3_nt: TGTGCCAGCAGTCCTCAGGGTTGGGAGGGGGACACTGAAGCTTTCTTT; cdr3_aa: CASSPQGWEGDTEAFF
clone_size: few; d_call: .; v_call: TRBV7-8; j_call: TRBJ2-3; cdr3_nt: TGTGCCAGCAGCCGCCACGGAGATTTCGGGACAAGGACAGATACGCAGTATTTT; cdr3_aa: CASSRHGDFGTRTDTQYF
clone_size: few; d_call: TRBD1; v_call: TRBV7-9; j_call: TRBJ1-1; cdr3_nt: TGTGCCAGCAGCTTAAACGACAGGGCTGAAGCTTTCTTT; cdr3_aa: CASSLNDRAEAFF
clone_size: .; d_call: .; v_call: TRBV20-1; j_call: TRBJ1-5; cdr3_nt: TGCAGTGCTAGAGATCCCTACAGTGATCAGCCCCAGCATTTT; cdr3_aa: CSARDPYSDQPQHF
clone_size: many; d_call: TRBD1; v_call: TRBV18; j_call: TRBJ1-6; cdr3_nt: TGTGCCAGCTCACCAACCGGACAGGGGGGGAATTCACCCCTCCACTTT; cdr3_aa: CASSPTGQGGNSPLHF
clone_size: few; d_call: .; v_call: TRBV5-6; j_call: TRBJ1-2; cdr3_nt: TGTGCCAGCAGACTGCAGGAGAACTATGGCTACACCTTC; cdr3_aa: CASRLQENYGYTF
clone_size: .; d_call: TRBD1; v_call: TRBV29-1; j_call: TRBJ2-2; cdr3_nt: TGCAGCGTCCACGGGACAGCTAACACCGGGGAGCTGTTTTTT; cdr3_aa: CSVHGTANTGELFF
clone_size: few; d_call: .; v_call: TRBV12-3/TRBV12-4; j_call: TRBJ1-6; cdr3_nt: TGTGCCAGCAGTTTAGCGGAGACTAATTCACCCCTCCACTTT; cdr3_aa: CASSLAETNSPLHF
clone_size: .; d_call: TRBD2; v_call: TRBV12-3/TRBV12-4; j_call: TRBJ2-4; cdr3_nt: TGTGCCAGCAGCCCTAGCGGGAGTCTAACCAAAAACATTCAGTACTTC; cdr3_aa: CASSPSGSLTKNIQYF
clone_size: .; d_call: TRBD1; v_call: TRBV7-2; j_call: TRBJ2-4; cdr3_nt: TGTGCCAGCAGCTTAGATGGGACAGCTAAAAACATTCAGTACTTC; cdr3_aa: CASSLDGTAKNIQYF
clone_size: .; d_call: TRBD2; v_call: TRBV5-1; j_call: TRBJ2-4; cdr3_nt: TGCGCCAGCAGCTGGGCTAGCGGGGGGGCCTCAAACATTCAGTACTTC; cdr3_aa: CASSWASGGASNIQYF
clone_size: .; d_call: .; v_call: TRBV6-2/TRBV6-3; j_call: TRBJ1-5; cdr3_nt: TGTGCCAGCAGTTACTCGAGCGGGCCCCAGCATTTT; cdr3_aa: CASSYSSGPQHF
clone_size: .; d_call: .; v_call: TRBV11-2; j_call: TRBJ2-7; cdr3_nt: TGTGCCAGCAGCGAACAGTTCTACGAGCAGTACTTC; cdr3_aa: CASSEQFYEQYF
clone_size: .; d_call: TRBD2; v_call: TRBV29-1; j_call: TRBJ2-5; cdr3_nt: TGCAGCACCATCTCGACTAGCGGGACTGAGACCCAGTACTTC; cdr3_aa: CSTISTSGTETQYF
clone_size: .; d_call: .; v_call: TRBV6-6; j_call: TRBJ1-2; cdr3_nt: TGTGCCAGCAGTTACGAGGGAAACTATGGCTACACCTTC; cdr3_aa: CASSYEGNYGYTF
clone_size: .; d_call: .; v_call: TRBV6-2/TRBV6-3; j_call: TRBJ1-1; cdr3_nt: TGTGCCAGCAGCCTTGGACGGGCTCGGAACACTGAAGCTTTCTTT; cdr3_aa: CASSLGRARNTEAFF
clone_size: many; d_call: .; v_call: TRBV10-3; j_call: TRBJ1-1; cdr3_nt: TGTGCCATCAGCCAACAGGGAATGAAGTCTGAAGCTTTCTTT; cdr3_aa: CAISQQGMKSEAFF
clone_size: .; d_call: TRBD2; v_call: TRBV5-6; j_call: TRBJ2-2; cdr3_nt: TGTGCCAGCAGCGCCACTAGCGGGGCGAACACCGGGGAGCTGTTTTTT; cdr3_aa: CASSATSGANTGELFF
clone_size: many; d_call: .; v_call: TRBV20-1; j_call: TRBJ1-1; cdr3_nt: TGCAGTGCTACCCGGGGGGGGAACACTGAAGCTTTCTTT; cdr3_aa: CSATRGGNTEAFF
clone_size: few; d_call: .; v_call: TRBV6-2/TRBV6-3; j_call: TRBJ1-1; cdr3_nt: TGTGCCAGCAGTTACTCGCAACAGGAGGGGAACACTGAAGCTTTCTTT; cdr3_aa: CASSYSQQEGNTEAFF
clone_size: .; d_call: .; v_call: TRBV12-3/TRBV12-4; j_call: TRBJ1-4; cdr3_nt: TGTGCCAGCAGTTCCGGACAGAATGAAAAACTGTTATTT; cdr3_aa: CASSSGQNEKLLF
clone_size: .; d_call: .; v_call: TRBV21-1; j_call: TRBJ2-7; cdr3_nt: TGTGCCAGCAGCAGACAAGAGCAGTACTTC; cdr3_aa: CASSRQEQYF
clone_size: many; d_call: .; v_call: TRBV12-3/TRBV12-4; j_call: TRBJ1-4; cdr3_nt: TGTGCCAGCAGTTTTCGGGCGGTCGAAAAACTGTTTTTT; cdr3_aa: CASSFRAVEKLFF
clone_size: .; d_call: TRBD2; v_call: TRBV30; j_call: TRBJ2-1; cdr3_nt: TGTGCCGTCCCTGGACTAGCGGGATCCTACAATGAGCAGTTCTTC; cdr3_aa: CAVPGLAGSYNEQFF
clone_size: .; d_call: TRBD1; v_call: TRBV20-1; j_call: TRBJ1-1; cdr3_nt: TGCAGTGCTGAGGGACAGGGGCCCACTGAAGCTTTCTTT; cdr3_aa: CSAEGQGPTEAFF
clone_size: .; d_call: .; v_call: TRBV6-2/TRBV6-3; j_call: TRBJ2-5; cdr3_nt: TGTGCCAGCAGTTACTCCGATCGCGGTGGGGAGACCCAGTACTTC; cdr3_aa: CASSYSDRGGETQYF
clone_size: few; d_call: TRBD1; v_call: TRBV6-2/TRBV6-3; j_call: TRBJ1-5; cdr3_nt: TGTGCCAGCGGGACAGGGCCGGGGAGTCAGCCCCAGCATTTT; cdr3_aa: CASGTGPGSQPQHF
clone_size: .; d_call: TRBD2; v_call: TRBV7-8; j_call: TRBJ2-1; cdr3_nt: TGTGCCAGCAGCTTAGACCCTAGCGGTACCCACAATGAGCAGTTCTTC; cdr3_aa: CASSLDPSGTHNEQFF
clone_size: .; d_call: .; v_call: TRBV20-1; j_call: TRBJ1-1; cdr3_nt: TGCAGTGCTAGACGGGACGGGTACGGGGCTTTCTTT; cdr3_aa: CSARRDGYGAFF
clone_size: .; d_call: .; v_call: TRBV11-2; j_call: TRBJ1-5; cdr3_nt: TGTGCCAGCAGCTTAGGTTTGCGACGGGCAGGGGATGGACAGCCCCAGCATTTT; cdr3_aa: CASSLGLRRAGDGQPQHF
clone_size: .; d_call: TRBD1; v_call: TRBV5-4; j_call: TRBJ1-6; cdr3_nt: TGTGCCAGCAGCGCGGACAGGGAGCGATCACCCCTCCACTTT; cdr3_aa: CASSADRERSPLHF
clone_size: .; d_call: .; v_call: TRBV7-9; j_call: TRBJ2-3; cdr3_nt: TGTGCCAGCGGGCGCAGCCCAACTAGCACAGATACGCAGTATTTT; cdr3_aa: CASGRSPTSTDTQYF
clone_size: few; d_call: .; v_call: TRBV10-1; j_call: TRBJ1-1; cdr3_nt: TGCGCCAGCAGTGAGTCGGCAGGGCCGGGCGCTGAAGCTTTCTTT; cdr3_aa: CASSESAGPGAEAFF
clone_size: few; d_call: .; v_call: TRBV7-7; j_call: TRBJ2-5; cdr3_nt: TGTGCCAGCAGCCGTGAGGGGTACCAAGAGACCCAGTACTTC; cdr3_aa: CASSREGYQETQYF
clone_size: few; d_call: .; v_call: TRBV16; j_call: TRBJ1-5; cdr3_nt: TGTGCCAGCAGCCAATCCCGCAGGGGAGGTCAGCCCCAGCATTTT; cdr3_aa: CASSQSRRGGQPQHF
clone_size: .; d_call: .; v_call: TRBV18; j_call: TRBJ1-4; cdr3_nt: TGTGCCAGCTCACCTGGAGGTTCTGACGGCCTCGTGGGTGGCCTGTTTTTT; cdr3_aa: CASSPGGSDGLVGGLFF
clone_size: .; d_call: .; v_call: TRBV19; j_call: TRBJ1-1; cdr3_nt: TGTGCCAGTAGTATGGTCGGGAACACTGAAGCTTTCTTT; cdr3_aa: CASSMVGNTEAFF
clone_size: few; d_call: .; v_call: TRBV12-3/TRBV12-4; j_call: TRBJ2-1; cdr3_nt: TGTGCCAGCAGCCTTTACGGGCCTCTACATGAGCAGTTCTTC; cdr3_aa: CASSLYGPLHEQFF
clone_size: once; d_call: .; v_call: TRBV11-2; j_call: TRBJ2-1; cdr3_nt: TGTGCCAGCAGCTTAGATCCGGCTAACAATGAGCAGTTATTC; cdr3_aa: CASSLDPANNEQLF
clone_size: .; d_call: .; v_call: TRBV12-3/TRBV12-4; j_call: TRBJ1-2; cdr3_nt: TGTGCCAGCAGTTCAGGGTTGGGTGGCTACACCTTC; cdr3_aa: CASSSGLGGYTF